These 29 T cell receptor beta chains share one sample of origin, sequenced in a study of blood T cell repertoires in COVID-19 (dated by TCRdb to 2018 to 2021). Library method: the immunoSEQ multiplex PCR assay. TCRdb re-hosts the immuneACCESS table, in-frame sequences only. Its copies lack some clones; in the studies checked, an unresolved V gene accounts for under half of them, and the cause for the rest is not known. The sample table lists 150,000 to 170,000 clones, under 85% of them with a count of one. 0.63% of the sample comes from the top ten. Material: peripheral blood. Receptors were obtained from a man aged 55 to 70 with COVID-19, enrolled during active disease.

The J gene is TRBJ1-5, the V gene TRBV6-5, with D possibly matching TRBD1 (6 bases). The CDR3 loop spans 15 amino acids. Trimming removed 4 bases at V and 0 bases at J, with 10 bases between. The germline V gene encodes CDR1 MNHEY and CDR2 SVGAGI. The CDR3 nucleotides are TGTGCCAGCAGTTCGACGGGACATAGCAATCAGCCCCAGCATTTT. Residues: CASSSTGHSNQPQHF.

This chain connects TRBV25-1 to TRBJ2-1, with a tentative D call TRBD1 (6 bases). CDR3 length equals 15 residues. Germline V gene data show CDR1 as MGHDK and CDR2 as SYGVNS. Trimming pared 4 bases from V and 0 bases from J, leaving 10 bases between. In nucleotides, the CDR3 is TGTGCCAGCAGTGCTCTAGGGGGCTCCTACAATGAGCAGTTCTTC. Encoded protein: CASSALGGSYNEQFF.

This chain links TRBV7-9 with TRBJ1-4; no reliable D call. The germline V gene has CDR1 SEHNR and CDR2 FQNEAQ (reference sequence). V lost 3 bases, J lost 12 bases, and 8 bases lay in between. This CDR3 is 11 amino acids long. This CDR3 reads CASSFTHELFF. For the CDR3, the DNA is TGTGCCAGCAGCTTCACACACGAACTGTTTTTT.

The chain carries TRBV7-6 and TRBJ2-3; 11 bases align to TRBD2. Germline loops: CDR1 SGHVS, CDR2 FNYEAQ. Trimming cost V 2 bases and J 9 bases; bases outside gene matches: 10. The CDR3 length is 16 residues. The chain's CDR3 is CASSLRASGGQETQYF. The CDR3 DNA reads TGTGCCAGCAGCTTAAGGGCTAGCGGGGGGCAGGAGACGCAGTATTTT.

CDR3: CASSEGTGNTEAFF. In nucleotides, the CDR3 is TGTGCCAGCAGTGAAGGGACAGGGAACACTGAAGCTTTCTTT. This chain uses TRBV6-1 with TRBJ1-1; TRBD1 matches 7 bases. Germline loops: CDR1 MNHNS, CDR2 SASEGT. The CDR3 has 14 residues. J gave up 1 base and V 1 base, and 0 bases lay outside the gene matches.

CDR3 DNA: TGTGCCAGCAGTTATGGGTTGTCGGGTGGCTACACCTTC. Translation gives CASSYGLSGGYTF. The chain carries TRBV6-1 and TRBJ1-2; D is ambiguous. Germline V lookup: CDR1 MNHNS, CDR2 SASEGT. Trimming removed 5 bases at V and 7 bases at J, with 14 bases between. There are 13 residues in the CDR3.

The chain is built from TRBV7-2 and TRBJ1-4; no clear D gene. The CDR3 length is 15 residues. The V gene's germline CDR1 is SGHTA and CDR2 FQGNSA. Between the trimmed V and J ends, which lost 1 base and 5 bases, there was a span of 11 bases. CDR3 region: CASSLGARVNEKLFF. For the CDR3, the DNA is TGTGCCAGCAGCTTAGGGGCTCGAGTCAATGAAAAACTGTTTTTT.

The rearrangement links TRBV10-3 to TRBJ2-7, with D possibly TRBD1 on 5 matching bases. Germline loops: CDR1 ENHRY, CDR2 SYGVKD. V lost 3 bases and J 3 bases, leaving 12 bases between the germline ends. The CDR3 is made up of 14 amino acids. The CDR3 DNA is TGTGCCATCAGTGATAGTCGGACATACTACGAGCAGTACTTC. This gives the protein CAISDSRTYYEQYF.

V is TRBV6-6 and J is TRBJ1-1; D possibly corresponds to TRBD1 (6 bases). Trimming shortened V by 6 bases and J by 8 bases, and 13 bases separated the two germline ends. In germline, CDR1 is MNHNY, CDR2 SVGAGI (reference sequence). This CDR3 is 12 amino acids long. CDR3 loop: CASRTGGEEAFF. CDR3 bases: TGTGCCAGCAGAACTGGGGGCGAAGAAGCTTTCTTT.

For this clone: In the same sample, other DNA sequences code for this CDR3. This rearrangement joins TRBV5-1 to TRBJ1-4; D unresolved. Germline V CDR1 and CDR2: SGHRS, YFSETQ. V shed 0 bases and J shed 5 bases, with 8 bases lying between them. This CDR3 has 14 amino acids. In DNA, the CDR3 is TGCGCCAGCAGCTTGGGGGCCGCAAATGAAAAACTGTTTTTT. This gives the protein CASSLGAANEKLFF.

V gene TRBV2 combines with J gene TRBJ2-7; 9 positions match TRBD1. Germline-derived CDR1 and CDR2 are SNHLY and FYNNEI. After removal of 6 bases from V and 2 bases from J, the junction contained 5 bases not matched to a gene. The CDR3 runs 14 residues. This CDR3 reads CASSQTGGAYEQYF. CDR3 nucleotide sequence: TGTGCCAGCAGCCAGACAGGGGGGGCCTACGAGCAGTACTTC. The full variable domain, completed using reference TRBV2 and TRBJ2-7, is EPEVTQTPSHQVTQMGQEVILRCVPISNHLYFYWYRQILGQKVEFLVSFYNNEISEKSEIFDDQFSVERPDGSNFTLKIRSTKLEDSAMYFCASSQTGGAYEQYFGPGTRLTVT.

V is TRBV7-9 and J is TRBJ1-1; perhaps TRBD1 as D (5 bases). Germline V gene sequence: CDR1 SEHNR, CDR2 FQNEAQ (reference sequence). This CDR3 spans 13 amino acids. Deletions cut 5 bases from V and 1 base from J, with 8 bases between. The chain's CDR3 is CASSRGQNTEAFF. The CDR3 nucleotides read TGTGCCAGCAGCCGCGGACAGAACACTGAAGCTTTCTTT.

The V gene is TRBV6-2 or TRBV6-3, the J gene TRBJ2-1; 9 bases fit TRBD2. Germline-derived CDR1 and CDR2 are MNHEY and SVGEGT. Trimming took 2 bases from V and 7 from J; bases not matched to a gene: 9. This CDR3 is 16 amino acids long. As DNA, the CDR3 is TGTGCCAGCAGTTACGGCGGGGGGGCCTCGTGGAATGAGCAGTTCTTC. Translating it yields CASSYGGGASWNEQFF.

The chain combines TRBV7-2 with TRBJ1-4; 7 bases align to TRBD1. Per the germline V gene, CDR1 is SGHTA and CDR2 is FQGNSA. This CDR3 is built from 15 residues. V was pared by 5 bases and J by 6 bases, with 9 bases of the junction left unmatched. The CDR3 spells CASSGSTGRHEKLFF. CDR3 nucleotide sequence: TGTGCCAGCAGCGGTTCGACAGGGAGGCATGAAAAACTGTTTTTT.

This chain connects TRBV6-5 to TRBJ2-2; TRBD1 aligns across 9 bases. Germline V gives CDR1 MNHEY, CDR2 SVGAGI. J lost 6 bases, V lost 5 bases, and 7 bases had no gene match. The CDR3 runs to 15 residues. For the CDR3, the DNA is TGTGCCAGCAGTCAACAGGGGGCGCTCGCCGGGGAGCTGTTTTTT. Translation: CASSQQGALAGELFF.

There are a few counts of this clone. The chain couples TRBV7-9 to TRBJ2-1; tentatively, D is TRBD2 (6 bases). The CDR3 contains 12 residues. Per the germline V gene, CDR1 is SEHNR and CDR2 is FQNEAQ (reference sequence). The V and J ends lost 6 bases and 9 bases respectively, with 12 bases between them. The CDR3 is CASRNREFEQFF. CDR3 sequence (DNA): TGTGCCAGCAGAAATCGGGAGTTTGAGCAGTTCTTC.

The chain has TRBV5-6 and TRBJ1-1, with a possible D match to TRBD1 (5 bases). V lost 2 bases and J 4 bases, leaving 12 bases between the germline ends. The CDR3 has 14 amino acids. The germline CDR1 and CDR2 sequences are SGHDT and YYEEEE. CDR3 loop: CASSFGGAGTEAFF. DNA for the CDR3: TGTGCCAGCAGCTTCGGGGGTGCCGGCACTGAAGCTTTCTTT.

The gene calls are TRBV24-1 and TRBJ2-1; D is undetermined. CDR1 and CDR2 from the germline V gene are KGHDR and SFDVKD. V was trimmed by 0 bases and J by 2 bases, leaving 10 bases between them. CDR3 size: 16 residues. CDR3 loop: CATSDLGQDTYNEQFF. CDR3 nucleotide sequence: TGTGCCACCAGTGATTTGGGGCAAGACACCTACAATGAGCAGTTCTTC.

The chain has TRBV9 and TRBJ1-2; the D gene is possibly TRBD1 (5 bases). In germline, CDR1 is SGDLS, CDR2 YYNGEE. The CDR3 is 14 amino acids. Trimming shortened V by 6 bases and J by 8 bases, and 20 bases separated the two germline ends. Written as DNA, the CDR3 is TGTGCCAGCACGGGGGATAGTCGTGCGTGGGGCTACACCTTC. It codes for CASTGDSRAWGYTF.

A single count supports this clone. The chain employs TRBV21-1 and TRBJ2-7; the table's D call of TRBD1 was not tested on the DNA. TRBV21-1 is an annotated pseudogene. The CDR3 runs to 22 residues. This chain's CDR3 is CASSKLRGRGRDGTTPYYEQYF. In DNA, the CDR3 is TGTGCCAGCAGCAAACTCAGAGGCAGGGGGCGCGACGGGACGACCCCCTACTACGAGCAGTACTTC.

This chain connects TRBV12-5 to TRBJ2-2; D is perhaps TRBD2 (6 bases). The CDR3 totals 15 residues. Trimming took off 2 bases at V and 3 bases at J, with 10 bases between the two ends. In germline, CDR1 is LGHNT, CDR2 FRNRAP. The CDR3 DNA follows: TGTGCTAGTGGTTTGAGGAGGGGACACACCGGGGAGCTGTTTTTT. This sequence encodes CASGLRRGHTGELFF. Based on the CDR3 plus reference TRBV12-5 and TRBJ2-2, the full variable domain is DARVTQTPRHKVTEMGQEVTMRCQPILGHNTVFWYRQTMMQGLELLAYFRNRAPLDDSGMPKDRFSAEMPDATLATLKIQPSEPRDSAVYFCASGLRRGHTGELFFGEGSRLTVL.

This chain uses TRBV11-3 with TRBJ2-1; TRBD2 matches at 7 bases. CDR1 and CDR2 (germline): SGHNT, YENEEA. J gave up 4 bases and V 5 bases, and 14 bases lay outside the gene matches. CDR3 size: 17 residues. In DNA form, the CDR3 reads TGTGCCAGCAGCCTAGGCTTTGGTTCTAGCGGATACAATGAGCAGTTCTTC. Its protein is CASSLGFGSSGYNEQFF.

This sequence joins TRBV11-2 and TRBJ1-2; 9 bases are shared with TRBD1. Trimming removed 5 bases from V and 4 bases from J; junction bases left unmatched: 14. The CDR3 sequence is 17 residues long. Germline lookup yields CDR1 SGHAT and CDR2 FQNNGV. The CDR3 region has the DNA TGTGCCAGCAGCCCACTCAAGAAGGGACAGGGCCCCTATGGCTACACCTTC. Translated, it gives CASSPLKKGQGPYGYTF.

This chain joins TRBV2 and TRBJ1-1, with D perhaps TRBD1 (6 bases). The CDR3 sequence is 16 residues long. V lost 8 bases to trimming and J lost 0 bases, with 19 bases between them. CDR1 SNHLY and CDR2 FYNNEI come from the germline V gene. The CDR3 is CASGRGGLGVNTEAFF. CDR3 coding DNA: TGTGCCAGCGGTAGGGGGGGCCTGGGAGTGAACACTGAAGCTTTCTTT.

The V and J genes are TRBV7-9 and TRBJ2-5; D possibly corresponds to TRBD2 (6 bases). In germline, CDR1 is SEHNR, CDR2 FQNEAQ (reference sequence). V lost 5 bases, J lost 2 bases, and 9 bases lay in between. This CDR3 spans 13 amino acids. The CDR3 nucleotides are TGTGCCAGCAGCGTCGGACTACAAGAGACCCAGTACTTC. Translating gives CASSVGLQETQYF.

V gene TRBV28 combines with J gene TRBJ1-3; D remains ambiguous. CDR3 length: 14 amino acids. Per the germline V gene, CDR1 is MDHEN and CDR2 is SYDVKM. Deletions cut 7 bases from V and 1 base from J, with 11 bases between. CDR3 protein: CASISGESGNTIYF. The CDR3 bases are TGTGCCAGCATTAGTGGGGAGTCTGGAAACACCATATATTTT.

The chain's CDR3 is CASRQFSGANVLTF. CDR3 sequence (DNA): TGTGCCAGTAGGCAGTTCTCTGGGGCCAACGTCCTGACTTTC. The chain links TRBV19 to TRBJ2-6; D gene unclear. Trimming removed 6 bases at V and 0 bases at J, with 6 bases between. Germline V gene sequence: CDR1 LNHDA, CDR2 SQIVND (reference sequence). This CDR3 spans 14 amino acids.

V and J are TRBV19 and TRBJ2-2; a weak D match, TRBD1 (5 bases). CDR3 length: 13 amino acids. Trimming stripped 4 bases from V and 6 bases from J, with 9 bases between. Germline-derived CDR1 and CDR2 are LNHDA and SQIVND (reference sequence). CDR3 loop: CASSTREAGELFF. CDR3 bases: TGTGCCAGTAGTACCAGGGAAGCCGGGGAGCTGTTTTTT.

This chain links TRBV6-2 or TRBV6-3 with TRBJ1-5, with 9 bases fitting TRBD1. The V segment lost 5 bases and the J segment 0 bases; nucleotides outside the gene matches: 2. This CDR3 spans 15 amino acids. Germline assignment: CDR1 MNHEY and CDR2 SVGEGT. The CDR3 nucleotides are TGTGCCAGCAGTGGGGACAGGGATAGCAATCAGCCCCAGCATTTT. This gives the protein CASSGDRDSNQPQHF.